The rows below give T cell receptor beta chains drawn from one sample of a study of shared clonotypes between healthy human individuals. Clones were read by immunoSEQ multiplex PCR, and TCRdb kept only the in-frame ones, dropping some. The sample consists of 2 million to 2.5 million clones, roughly 93% of them appearing once. The sequenced sample consisted of naive CD4+ T cells from PBMCs. The receptors were gathered from a man between 18 and 35 years old in good health. Some clones in this sample may be carry-over from other donors' samples. The CDR3 runs from the conserved cysteine through the conserved F or W. Fields, in order: D gene, clone size, CDR3 length, V gene, J gene, CDR3 protein, CDR3 DNA. The D gene is left open where the match is weak. Clone size is not always given. Where it is, it says once, few, many or a class for expanded clones.

D: -; size: -; length: 11; V: TRBV29-1; J: TRBJ2-1; CDR3: CSVEPVNEQFF; DNA: TGCAGCGTTGAACCTGTGAATGAGCAGTTCTTC
D: -; size: -; length: 15; V: TRBV25-1; J: TRBJ2-2; CDR3: CASSLTLPNTGELFF; DNA: TGTGCCAGCAGTCTTACGTTGCCGAACACCGGGGAGCTGTTTTTT
D: TRBD1; size: -; length: 14; V: TRBV18; J: TRBJ1-5; CDR3: CASSPRTGAQPQHF; DNA: TGTGCCAGCTCACCGCGGACAGGGGCGCAGCCCCAGCATTTT
D: -; size: -; length: 15; V: TRBV7-3; J: TRBJ2-3; CDR3: CASSLSQRGTDTQYF; DNA: TGTGCCAGCAGCTTATCACAAAGGGGCACAGATACGCAGTATTTT
D: TRBD1; size: few; length: 14; V: TRBV29-1; J: TRBJ1-5; CDR3: CSVRDRGRDQPQHF; DNA: TGCAGCGTAAGGGACAGGGGTAGGGATCAGCCCCAGCATTTT
D: -; size: -; length: 15; V: TRBV11-2; J: TRBJ2-7; CDR3: CASSPVKGLSYEQYF; DNA: TGTGCCAGCAGCCCCGTTAAGGGGCTGTCCTACGAGCAGTACTTC
D: TRBD2; size: -; length: 16; V: TRBV28; J: TRBJ2-1; CDR3: CASSFPGGGSYNEQFF; DNA: TGTGCCAGCAGTTTCCCGGGAGGCGGTTCCTACAATGAGCAGTTCTTC
D: TRBD2; size: -; length: 15; V: TRBV11-2; J: TRBJ2-7; CDR3: CASSHSGSLSFEQYF; DNA: TGTGCCAGCAGCCATAGCGGGAGCTTATCCTTCGAGCAGTACTTC
D: TRBD1; size: -; length: 14; V: TRBV29-1; J: TRBJ1-6; CDR3: CSAAVGDSNSPLHF; DNA: TGCAGCGCCGCTGTAGGGGACAGCAATTCACCCCTCCACTTT
D: -; size: -; length: 11; V: TRBV14; J: TRBJ2-3; CDR3: CASSQAHTQYF; DNA: TGTGCCAGCAGCCAAGCCCATACGCAGTATTTT
D: -; size: -; length: 10; V: TRBV20-1; J: TRBJ2-1; CDR3: CSAVSNEQFF; DNA: TGCAGTGCAGTCAGTAATGAGCAGTTCTTC
D: -; size: -; length: 15; V: TRBV5-1; J: TRBJ2-5; CDR3: CASSLAVGGQETQYF; DNA: TGCGCCAGCAGCTTGGCGGTGGGAGGCCAAGAGACCCAGTACTTC
D: -; size: -; length: 18; V: TRBV21-1; J: TRBJ1-2; CDR3: CASFSVPQRGQGLNGYTF; DNA: TGTGCCAGCTTCTCCGTTCCGCAGAGGGGACAGGGTCTAAACGGCTACACCTTC
D: -; size: -; length: 14; V: TRBV19; J: TRBJ1-2; CDR3: CASSPGGGTYGYTF; DNA: TGTGCCAGTAGTCCCGGAGGAGGAACGTATGGCTACACCTTC
D: -; size: -; length: 9; V: TRBV20-1; J: TRBJ2-5; CDR3: CSAQETQYF; DNA: TGCAGTGCTCAAGAGACCCAGTACTTC
D: -; size: -; length: 16; V: TRBV4-1; J: TRBJ2-2; CDR3: CASSPMGNANTGELFF; DNA: TGCGCCAGCAGCCCCATGGGGAATGCGAACACCGGGGAGCTGTTTTTT
D: TRBD1; size: -; length: 16; V: TRBV4-1; J: TRBJ1-5; CDR3: CASSLVTTGSNQPQHF; DNA: TGCGCCAGCAGCCTGGTCACGACAGGGAGCAATCAGCCCCAGCATTTT
D: -; size: -; length: 16; V: TRBV5-1; J: TRBJ1-3; CDR3: CASSLEGGSGGNTIYF; DNA: TGCGCCAGCAGCTTGGAGGGGGGAAGTGGTGGAAACACCATATATTTT
D: -; size: once; length: 17; V: TRBV4-2; J: TRBJ1-1; CDR3: CASSQDRQSGAYTEAFF; DNA: TGTGCCAGCAGCCAAGATCGCCAGAGTGGGGCCTACACTGAAGCTTTCTTT
D: TRBD1; size: once; length: 16; V: TRBV6-6; J: TRBJ1-3; CDR3: CASSYPTGSSGNTIYF; DNA: TGTGCCAGCAGTTACCCGACAGGGAGCTCTGGAAACACCATATATTTT
D: TRBD2; size: -; length: 18; V: TRBV5-1; J: TRBJ2-7; CDR3: CASSLGGLAGGGRYEQYF; DNA: TGCGCCAGCAGCTTGGGCGGACTAGCGGGGGGCGGTAGGTACGAGCAGTACTTC
D: -; size: once; length: 18; V: TRBV7-2; J: TRBJ2-3; CDR3: CASSLEVPGPISTDTQYF; DNA: TGTGCCAGCAGCTTAGAAGTTCCGGGACCCATAAGCACAGATACGCAGTATTTT
D: -; size: -; length: 13; V: TRBV28; J: TRBJ2-3; CDR3: CASSYSPTDTQYF; DNA: TGTGCCAGCAGTTACTCTCCCACAGATACGCAGTATTTT
D: -; size: -; length: 14; V: TRBV28; J: TRBJ2-2; CDR3: CASSLLQNTGELFF; DNA: TGTGCCAGCAGTTTACTACAGAACACCGGGGAGCTGTTTTTT
D: -; size: -; length: 12; V: TRBV9; J: TRBJ1-1; CDR3: CASSGGHTEAFF; DNA: TGTGCCAGCAGCGGGGGGCACACTGAAGCTTTCTTT
D: TRBD2; size: -; length: 16; V: TRBV7-9; J: TRBJ2-3; CDR3: CASSPAFGGTTDTQYF; DNA: TGTGCCAGCAGCCCCGCCTTCGGGGGGACCACAGATACGCAGTATTTT
D: TRBD2; size: -; length: 15; V: TRBV5-1; J: TRBJ2-7; CDR3: CASSNGGSGSVEQYF; DNA: TGCGCCAGCAGCAATGGAGGTAGCGGGAGTGTCGAGCAGTACTTC
D: -; size: -; length: 15; V: TRBV6-6; J: TRBJ1-5; CDR3: CASSWGPKLNQPQHF; DNA: TGTGCCAGCAGTTGGGGTCCTAAACTTAATCAGCCCCAGCATTTT
D: TRBD1; size: -; length: 14; V: TRBV18; J: TRBJ1-1; CDR3: CASSPTGTGTEAFF; DNA: TGTGCCAGCTCACCGACAGGGACTGGCACTGAAGCTTTCTTT
D: TRBD1; size: -; length: 15; V: TRBV7-9; J: TRBJ1-1; CDR3: CASSLTGTGESEAFF; DNA: TGTGCCAGCAGCCTCACCGGGACAGGGGAGTCTGAAGCTTTCTTT
D: -; size: -; length: 13; V: TRBV9; J: TRBJ1-2; CDR3: CASSVGWGAGYTF; DNA: TGTGCCAGCAGCGTAGGGTGGGGTGCTGGCTACACCTTC
D: TRBD1; size: -; length: 15; V: TRBV9; J: TRBJ2-7; CDR3: CASSVGGTGIYEQYF; DNA: TGTGCCAGCAGCGTAGGCGGGACAGGGATCTACGAGCAGTACTTC
D: TRBD2; size: -; length: 14; V: TRBV30; J: TRBJ2-1; CDR3: CASSRLAGGREQFF; DNA: TGTGCCTCCTCTAGACTAGCGGGAGGGCGCGAGCAGTTCTTC
D: TRBD2; size: -; length: 16; V: TRBV5-1; J: TRBJ2-5; CDR3: CASSSGLAGLGETQYF; DNA: TGCGCCAGCAGCTCTGGACTAGCTGGGTTGGGAGAGACCCAGTACTTC
D: -; size: -; length: 15; V: TRBV28; J: TRBJ2-7; CDR3: CASSFVATYAYEQYF; DNA: TGTGCCAGCAGTTTTGTAGCCACATATGCATACGAGCAGTACTTC
D: TRBD2; size: -; length: 16; V: TRBV6-1; J: TRBJ2-1; CDR3: CASSEGPSGVDNEQFF; DNA: TGTGCCAGCAGTGAAGGTCCTAGCGGAGTCGACAATGAGCAGTTCTTC
D: -; size: few; length: 13; V: TRBV7-2; J: TRBJ2-1; CDR3: CASSLATYNEQFF; DNA: TGTGCCAGCAGCTTAGCTACCTACAATGAGCAGTTCTTC
D: -; size: -; length: 18; V: TRBV5-6; J: TRBJ1-4; CDR3: CASSHRPRSATINEKLFF; DNA: TGTGCCAGCAGCCATAGACCACGAAGCGCTACTATTAATGAAAAACTGTTTTTT
D: TRBD2; size: -; length: 17; V: TRBV5-1; J: TRBJ2-7; CDR3: CASSSKATSGRIHEQYF; DNA: TGCGCCAGCAGCTCGAAGGCTACTAGCGGGAGGATTCACGAGCAGTACTTC
D: -; size: -; length: 14; V: TRBV5-6; J: TRBJ2-2; CDR3: CASSLGPGDGELFF; DNA: TGTGCCAGCAGCTTAGGTCCGGGGGACGGGGAGCTGTTTTTT
D: TRBD2; size: -; length: 15; V: TRBV5-1; J: TRBJ2-1; CDR3: CASSLGASGSIEQFF; DNA: TGCGCCAGCAGCTTGGGTGCTAGCGGGAGTATTGAGCAGTTCTTC
D: TRBD2; size: -; length: 16; V: TRBV2; J: TRBJ2-5; CDR3: CASSALGLAGAETQYF; DNA: TGTGCCAGCAGTGCCCTAGGACTAGCGGGAGCTGAGACCCAGTACTTC
D: TRBD1; size: once; length: 13; V: TRBV10-3; J: TRBJ2-7; CDR3: CAISQGEPYEQYF; DNA: TGTGCCATCTCCCAGGGGGAACCGTACGAGCAGTACTTC
D: TRBD1; size: -; length: 15; V: TRBV5-1; J: TRBJ1-2; CDR3: CASSYVTGGDYGYTF; DNA: TGCGCCAGCAGCTACGTGACAGGGGGAGACTATGGCTACACCTTC
D: -; size: -; length: 16; V: TRBV15; J: TRBJ1-2; CDR3: CATSRDRAAFNYGYTF; DNA: TGTGCCACCAGCAGAGATCGGGCAGCGTTTAACTATGGCTACACCTTC
D: -; size: -; length: 16; V: TRBV5-4; J: TRBJ2-3; CDR3: CASSLGGLRGSDTQYF; DNA: TGTGCCAGCAGCTTGGGTGGTCTGCGGGGCAGCGATACGCAGTATTTT
D: -; size: -; length: 13; V: TRBV6-5; J: TRBJ2-1; CDR3: CASSEGKRDEQFF; DNA: TGTGCCAGCAGCGAGGGGAAAAGGGATGAGCAGTTCTTC
D: -; size: once; length: 15; V: TRBV18; J: TRBJ2-7; CDR3: CASSPPGHHAYEQYF; DNA: TGTGCCAGCTCACCACCGGGACACCACGCCTACGAGCAGTACTTC
D: -; size: -; length: 16; V: TRBV2; J: TRBJ1-3; CDR3: CASSVISPYAGNTIYF; DNA: TGTGCCAGCAGCGTGATATCTCCATACGCTGGAAACACCATATATTTT
D: -; size: -; length: 16; V: TRBV5-8; J: TRBJ2-3; CDR3: CASSLGGVRSTDTQYF; DNA: TGTGCCAGCAGCTTGGGTGGCGTGAGAAGCACAGATACGCAGTATTTT
D: TRBD2; size: once; length: 14; V: TRBV19; J: TRBJ2-7; CDR3: CASSRRLAGYEQYF; DNA: TGTGCCAGTAGTAGGCGACTAGCGGGGTACGAGCAGTACTTC
D: TRBD1; size: -; length: 15; V: TRBV5-1; J: TRBJ1-1; CDR3: CASSLVSGGNTEAFF; DNA: TGCGCCAGCAGCTTGGTGTCAGGGGGGAACACTGAAGCTTTCTTT
D: -; size: -; length: 10; V: TRBV20-1; J: TRBJ2-1; CDR3: CSAWNNEQFF; DNA: TGCAGTGCTTGGAACAATGAGCAGTTCTTC
D: -; size: once; length: 15; V: TRBV19; J: TRBJ2-5; CDR3: CASSTVAAPQETQYF; DNA: TGTGCCAGTAGTACGGTAGCGGCACCCCAAGAGACCCAGTACTTC